A selection of T cell receptor beta chains follows, all from one sample in a study of CD8 T cells in ankylosing spondylitis. TCRdb fed the 5' RACE reads into MiXCR, producing one record per CDR3 protein. The table has hundreds of thousands of distinct CDR3 sequences, about 10% seen once. Sequencing was carried out using blood, either unsorted or a sorted T cell fraction (not recorded which). The receptor source for this set is a male donor with ankylosing spondylitis. Both conserved end residues are part of each CDR3. A D gene is named only where the DNA matches it firmly. Rows give clone size only sometimes, using once, few, many, or a class for an expanded clone.

DNA: TGTGCCAGCAGTTACGCGTACTACGAGCAGTACTTC; CDR3: CASSYAYYEQYF; D: -; J: TRBJ2-7; V: TRBV6-2/TRBV6-3; size: many
DNA: TGCAGTGCTGGGGTAAGGACAGGGTCCGACGAGCAGTACTTC; CDR3: CSAGVRTGSDEQYF; D: TRBD1; J: TRBJ2-7; V: TRBV20-1; size: -
DNA: TGCAGCGCACAGGGGAGGGAAGTAGCTGGGGCCAACGTCCTGACTTTC; CDR3: CSAQGREVAGANVLTF; D: -; J: TRBJ2-6; V: TRBV29-1; size: many
DNA: TGTGCCAGCAGCCCTACCGGGCCGAAAGCTTTCTTT; CDR3: CASSPTGPKAFF; D: -; J: TRBJ1-1; V: TRBV9; size: -
DNA: TGTGCCAGCAGTCTACAGGGTAGCCATCAGCCCCAGCATTTT; CDR3: CASSLQGSHQPQHF; D: -; J: TRBJ1-5; V: TRBV3-1; size: -
DNA: TGTGCCAGCAGTTTGGTGGTAGGAAGCTATGGCTACACCTTC; CDR3: CASSLVVGSYGYTF; D: -; J: TRBJ1-2; V: TRBV12-3/TRBV12-4; size: -
DNA: TGCGCCAGCAGCCAAGACAGGGCGACATTGGGAAACACCATATATTTT; CDR3: CASSQDRATLGNTIYF; D: -; J: TRBJ1-3; V: TRBV4-3; size: few
DNA: TGCGCCAGCAGCCAAGATCAGTGGGAGACCCAGTACTTC; CDR3: CASSQDQWETQYF; D: -; J: TRBJ2-5; V: TRBV4-3; size: many
DNA: TGTGCCAGCAGCGAAGGGTGGGGGCGCGATGAGCAGTTCTTC; CDR3: CASSEGWGRDEQFF; D: -; J: TRBJ2-1; V: TRBV5-5; size: few
DNA: TGTGCCAGCAGCTTAGGAGACAGGGACCAAGAGACCCAGTACTTC; CDR3: CASSLGDRDQETQYF; D: TRBD1; J: TRBJ2-5; V: TRBV7-9; size: many
DNA: TGCAGCGTAGCTAGTTCTTACACCTACGAGCAGTACTTC; CDR3: CSVASSYTYEQYF; D: -; J: TRBJ2-7; V: TRBV29-1; size: many
DNA: TGTGCCAGCAGCCGGGGGGCCCGGGCTTTCTTT; CDR3: CASSRGARAFF; D: -; J: TRBJ1-1; V: TRBV6-2/TRBV6-3; size: -
DNA: TGCAGCGTTTCTCCCGCTGGGGCCAACGTCCTGACTTTC; CDR3: CSVSPAGANVLTF; D: -; J: TRBJ2-6; V: TRBV29-1; size: few
DNA: TGTGCCATCAGTAACAGGGTCTCCTACAATGAGCAGTTCTTC; CDR3: CAISNRVSYNEQFF; D: -; J: TRBJ2-1; V: TRBV10-3; size: -
DNA: TGTGCCAGCAGTTTATCTCTTGGTGGGAGGGGTGGGCAGTTCTTC; CDR3: CASSLSLGGRGGQFF; D: TRBD2; J: TRBJ2-1; V: TRBV28; size: few
DNA: TGCGCCAGCAGCCAAAAATTAACAGTTTCTTACTATGGCTACACCTTC; CDR3: CASSQKLTVSYYGYTF; D: -; J: TRBJ1-2; V: TRBV4-3; size: few
DNA: TGTGCCAGCAGCTTACAAATCGCTGGTTCACCCCTCCACTTT; CDR3: CASSLQIAGSPLHF; D: -; J: TRBJ1-6; V: TRBV7-3; size: few
DNA: TGTGCCAGCAGCCCCGAGGGGACCGACACTGAGCAGTTCTTC; CDR3: CASSPEGTDTEQFF; D: -; J: TRBJ2-1; V: TRBV7-9; size: few
DNA: TGTGCCAGCAGTGACTATCCGTTGCAAGAGACCCAGTACTTC; CDR3: CASSDYPLQETQYF; D: -; J: TRBJ2-5; V: TRBV6-2/TRBV6-3; size: few
DNA: TGTGCCAGCAGCTTGTACAGGTCTGGGACCCAGTACTTC; CDR3: CASSLYRSGTQYF; D: -; J: TRBJ2-5; V: TRBV5-6; size: -
DNA: TGTGCCAGCAGCGTATCCGGGGGGCCCGGGGAGACCCAGTACTTC; CDR3: CASSVSGGPGETQYF; D: -; J: TRBJ2-5; V: TRBV9; size: -
DNA: TGCGCCAGCAGCTTAACAGATTTTAACTATGGCTACACCTTC; CDR3: CASSLTDFNYGYTF; D: -; J: TRBJ1-2; V: TRBV5-1; size: -
DNA: TGTGCCAGCAGCCCTAGACAGGGAAGCGAGCAGTACTTC; CDR3: CASSPRQGSEQYF; D: TRBD1; J: TRBJ2-7; V: TRBV7-2; size: many
DNA: TGTGCCAGCAGCTTAGAACTAGCGGGGGCCCAGTTCTTC; CDR3: CASSLELAGAQFF; D: TRBD2; J: TRBJ2-1; V: TRBV7-2; size: -
DNA: TGCGCCAGCAGCCCTCCCGGAGGGACCGGCACAGATACGCAGTATTTT; CDR3: CASSPPGGTGTDTQYF; D: -; J: TRBJ2-3; V: TRBV5-1; size: once
DNA: TGCAGTGCTAGAGCTTATGGGGCAAAGAACACTGAAGCTTTCTTT; CDR3: CSARAYGAKNTEAFF; D: -; J: TRBJ1-1; V: TRBV20-1; size: few
DNA: TGTGCCAGCAGCAGGACGGCTCTTCCCTCCTACGAGCAGTACTTC; CDR3: CASSRTALPSYEQYF; D: -; J: TRBJ2-7; V: TRBV5-5; size: many
DNA: TGCAGCGTTGTGCCCGGGGTCGGGGAGACCCAGTACTTC; CDR3: CSVVPGVGETQYF; D: -; J: TRBJ2-5; V: TRBV29-1; size: few
DNA: TGTGCCAGCAGGGGGCGGCCCGGCGCAGATACGCAGTATTTT; CDR3: CASRGRPGADTQYF; D: -; J: TRBJ2-3; V: TRBV4-2; size: many
DNA: TGTGCCACCAGTGTAACAGAGAACTATGGCTACACCTTC; CDR3: CATSVTENYGYTF; D: -; J: TRBJ1-2; V: TRBV24-1; size: -
DNA: TGTGCCAGCTCACCACCGGCACAAGCGGGGGGGACTTTCTTC; CDR3: CASSPPAQAGGTFF; D: TRBD2; J: TRBJ2-1; V: TRBV18; size: -
DNA: TGTGCCAGCAGTATACGGACAGGGCTCAATGAGCAGTTCTTC; CDR3: CASSIRTGLNEQFF; D: TRBD1; J: TRBJ2-1; V: TRBV12-3/TRBV12-4; size: many
DNA: TGTGCCAGCTCACACTCCCTGACCACTGAAGCTTTCTTT; CDR3: CASSHSLTTEAFF; D: -; J: TRBJ1-1; V: TRBV18; size: -
DNA: TGCGCCAGCAGCTTTAGCCCGATAACCACAGATACGCAGTATTTT; CDR3: CASSFSPITTDTQYF; D: -; J: TRBJ2-3; V: TRBV5-1; size: few
DNA: TGCGCCAGCAGCTTGGAAACAGGGAGTCTTCGGGGCTACACCTTC; CDR3: CASSLETGSLRGYTF; D: -; J: TRBJ1-2; V: TRBV5-1; size: -